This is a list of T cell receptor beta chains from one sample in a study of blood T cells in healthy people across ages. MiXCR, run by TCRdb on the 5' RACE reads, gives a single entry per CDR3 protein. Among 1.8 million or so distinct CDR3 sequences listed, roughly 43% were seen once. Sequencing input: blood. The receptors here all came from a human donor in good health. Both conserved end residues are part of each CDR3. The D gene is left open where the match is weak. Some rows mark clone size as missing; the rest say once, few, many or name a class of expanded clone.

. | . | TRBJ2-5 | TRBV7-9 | TGTGCCAGCAGCATATACACTAGCTACGCTGGGGAGACCCAGTACTTC | CASSIYTSYAGETQYF
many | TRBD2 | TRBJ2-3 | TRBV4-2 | TGTGCCAGCAGCCAAACTAGCGGGGGGAGCGTAGATACGCAGTATTTT | CASSQTSGGSVDTQYF
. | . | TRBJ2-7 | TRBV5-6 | TGTGCCAGCCACAGGGAATACGAGCAGTACTTC | CASHREYEQYF
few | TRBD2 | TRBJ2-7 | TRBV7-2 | TGTGCCAGCAGCTTCCTAACTCGACTAGCGGGGGCCAACTCCTACGAGCAGTACTTC | CASSFLTRLAGANSYEQYF
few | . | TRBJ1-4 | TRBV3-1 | TGTGCCAGCAGCCTTCGGACAGCAGGAGAAAAACTGTTTTTT | CASSLRTAGEKLFF
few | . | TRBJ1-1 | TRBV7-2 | TGTGCCAGCAGCTTGAACAGTGAGGGGGAAGCTTTCTTT | CASSLNSEGEAFF
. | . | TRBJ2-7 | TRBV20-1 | TGCAGTGCTAGAGAGTATCGGGGGCTAGACGAGCAGTACTTC | CSAREYRGLDEQYF
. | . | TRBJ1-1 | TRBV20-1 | TGCAGTGCTAGCGGTTCTCGGACTGAAGCTTTCTTT | CSASGSRTEAFF
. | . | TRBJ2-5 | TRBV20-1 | TGCAGTGCTGCTGACGTTCTAGAGACCCAGTACTTC | CSAADVLETQYF
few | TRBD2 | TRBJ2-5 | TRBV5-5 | TGTGCCAGCAGCTTGGCCGGGGTGGTAGCGGGGGGCCAAGAGACCCAGTACTTC | CASSLAGVVAGGQETQYF
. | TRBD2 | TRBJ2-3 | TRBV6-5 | TGTGCCAGCAGTTACTCGAACCGCGGGGGGGCGGATACGCAGTATTTT | CASSYSNRGGADTQYF
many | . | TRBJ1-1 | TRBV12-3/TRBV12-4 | TGTGCCAGCAGCTTATCGGGGGACACTGAAGCTTTCTTT | CASSLSGDTEAFF
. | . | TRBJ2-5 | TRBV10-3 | TGTGCCATCCTGCGGCAGGGATCCTACAATGAGCAGTACTTC | CAILRQGSYNEQYF
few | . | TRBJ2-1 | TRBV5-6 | TGTGCCAGCAGCTTCATTCTAGATCTTTACAATGAGCAGTTCTTC | CASSFILDLYNEQFF
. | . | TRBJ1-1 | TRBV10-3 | TGTGCCATTCAAGAAAACACTGAAGCTTTCTTT | CAIQENTEAFF
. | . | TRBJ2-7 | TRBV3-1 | TGTGCCAGCAGTTCCTTCGGGGAGGCCCCATCCTACGAGCAGTACTTC | CASSSFGEAPSYEQYF
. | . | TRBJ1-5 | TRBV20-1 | TGCAGTGCTAGAGTTCGGGTTGGGGTAAATAGCAATCAGCCCCAGCATTTT | CSARVRVGVNSNQPQHF
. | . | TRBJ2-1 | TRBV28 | TGTGCCAGCAGTTTCCCGACAGTGGGCTTCTACAATGAGCAGTTCTTC | CASSFPTVGFYNEQFF
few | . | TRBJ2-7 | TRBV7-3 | TGTGCCAGCAGCTTAAATCGGGAGAAGGTATACGAGCAGTACTTC | CASSLNREKVYEQYF
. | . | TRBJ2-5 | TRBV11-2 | TGTGCCAGCAGCTTAGCGGCCCCTTTTAGGGAGACCCAGTACTTC | CASSLAAPFRETQYF
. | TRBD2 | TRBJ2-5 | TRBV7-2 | TGTGCCAGCAGCGAGGCTAGCGGCTTTCAAGAGACCCAGTACTTC | CASSEASGFQETQYF
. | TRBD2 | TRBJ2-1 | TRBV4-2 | TGTGCCAGCAGCCAAGGGGAGCGGGGGGGCCCCTACAATGAGCAGTTCTTC | CASSQGERGGPYNEQFF
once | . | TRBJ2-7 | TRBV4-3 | TGCGCCAGCAGCCAATGGATAGCAACGATTCCCTACGAGCAGTACTTC | CASSQWIATIPYEQYF
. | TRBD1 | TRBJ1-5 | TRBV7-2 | TGTGCCAGCAGCTTAGGACAGGGGGTCCCCAATCAGCCCCAGCATTTT | CASSLGQGVPNQPQHF
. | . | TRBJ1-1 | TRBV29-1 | TGCAGCGGCGGAGTAACAGCGAACACTGAAGCTTTCTTT | CSGGVTANTEAFF
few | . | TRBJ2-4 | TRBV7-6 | TGTGCCAGCAGCCGAACGACTGGAGTTCAGTACTTC | CASSRTTGVQYF
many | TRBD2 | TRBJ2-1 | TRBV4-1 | TGCGCCAGCAGCCAAAAATCGGGGGGGCAGTACAATGAGCAGTTCTTC | CASSQKSGGQYNEQFF
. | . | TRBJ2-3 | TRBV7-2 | TGTGCCAGCAAAGCTCTAATGGGTGATACGCAGTATTTT | CASKALMGDTQYF
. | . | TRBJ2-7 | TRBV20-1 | TGCAGTGCTAGAGGGAGAGTCAAGGAGAGCTCCTACGAGCAGTACTTC | CSARGRVKESSYEQYF
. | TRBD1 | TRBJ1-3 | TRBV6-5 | TGTGCCAGCAGTTACGACAGGGCTGGAAACACCATATATTTT | CASSYDRAGNTIYF
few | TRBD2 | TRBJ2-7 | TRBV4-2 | TGTGCCAGCAGCCAGGACGGACTAGGTGTCGACGAGCAGTACTTC | CASSQDGLGVDEQYF
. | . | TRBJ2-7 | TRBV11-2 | TGTGCCAGCAGCTGGCCCGGGACATACGAGCAGTACTTC | CASSWPGTYEQYF
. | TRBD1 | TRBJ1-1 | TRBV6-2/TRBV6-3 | TGTGTCAGCAGTTTGGAGGGGGCAGCGAACACTGAAGCTTTCTTT | CVSSLEGAANTEAFF
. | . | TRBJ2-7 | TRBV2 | TGTGCCAGCAAATGGACGGAGACCTACGAGCAGTACTTC | CASKWTETYEQYF
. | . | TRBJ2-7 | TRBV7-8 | TGTGCCAGCGGCCCCCGGGACCCCTTGGGCTGCGAGCAGTACTTC | CASGPRDPLGCEQYF
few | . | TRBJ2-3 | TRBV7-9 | TGTGCCAGCAGCGCCCGCAGTAGGAGGACAGATACGCAGTATTTT | CASSARSRRTDTQYF
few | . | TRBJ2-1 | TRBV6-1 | TGTGCCAGCAGTGATCCTCTCCCCGGGGGACACCATAACCTTTACAATGAGCAGTTCTTC | CASSDPLPGGHHNLYNEQFF
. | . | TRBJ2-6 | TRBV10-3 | TGTGCCACCGAGTCCCCTGGGGCCAACGTCCTGACTTTC | CATESPGANVLTF
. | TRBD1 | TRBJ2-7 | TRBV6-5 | TGTGCCAGCAGTTACTCGTCCGGGACAGGTAACTCCTACGAGCAGTACTTC | CASSYSSGTGNSYEQYF
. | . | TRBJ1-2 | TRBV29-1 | TGCAGCGTTACCCAGGCACAAAACTATGGCTACACCTTC | CSVTQAQNYGYTF
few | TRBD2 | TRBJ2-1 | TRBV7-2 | TGTGCCAGCAGCATCCTAGCGGGGTACAATGAGCAGTTCTTC | CASSILAGYNEQFF
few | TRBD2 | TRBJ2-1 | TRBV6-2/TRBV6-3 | TGTGCCAGCAGTTACTCGACTAGCGGGGCAAACAATGAGCAGTTCTTC | CASSYSTSGANNEQFF
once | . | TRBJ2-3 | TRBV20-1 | TGCAGCGGTACCCCTTATACCTCTGGCACAGATACGCAGTATTTT | CSGTPYTSGTDTQYF
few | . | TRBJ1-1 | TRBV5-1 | TGCGCCAGCAGCTTGTACGGTGAAGCTTTCTTT | CASSLYGEAFF
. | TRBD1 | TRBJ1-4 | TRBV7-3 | TGTGCCAGCAGCTCCGCAGGGGGAGAAAAACTGTTTTTT | CASSSAGGEKLFF
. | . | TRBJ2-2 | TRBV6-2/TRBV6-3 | TGTGCCAGCAGTTACTCGTTTGAGCGGTCGGGGGAGCTGTTTTTT | CASSYSFERSGELFF